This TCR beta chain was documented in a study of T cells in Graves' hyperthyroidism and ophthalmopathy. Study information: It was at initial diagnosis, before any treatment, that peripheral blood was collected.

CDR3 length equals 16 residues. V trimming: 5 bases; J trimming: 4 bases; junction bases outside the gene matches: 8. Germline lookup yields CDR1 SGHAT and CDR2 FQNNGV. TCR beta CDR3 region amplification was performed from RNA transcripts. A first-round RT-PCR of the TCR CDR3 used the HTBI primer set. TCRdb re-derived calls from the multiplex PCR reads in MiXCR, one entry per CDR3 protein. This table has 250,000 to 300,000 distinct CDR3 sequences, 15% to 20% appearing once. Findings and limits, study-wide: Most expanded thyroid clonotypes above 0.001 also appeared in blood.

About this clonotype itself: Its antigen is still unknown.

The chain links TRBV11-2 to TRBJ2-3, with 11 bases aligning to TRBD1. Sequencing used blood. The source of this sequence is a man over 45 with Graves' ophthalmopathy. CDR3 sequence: CASSPGTGGRADTQYF. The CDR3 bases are TGTGCCAGCAGCCCTGGGACAGGGGGAAGGGCAGATACGCAGTATTTT. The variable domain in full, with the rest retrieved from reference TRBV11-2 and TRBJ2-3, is EAGVAQSPRYKIIEKRQSVAFWCNPISGHATLYWYQQILGQGPKLLIQFQNNGVVDDSQLPKDRFSAERLKGVDSTLKIQPAKLEDSAVYLCASSPGTGGRADTQYFGPGTRLTVL.